Listed below are T cell receptor beta chains from one sample, sequenced in a study of blood T cell repertoires in COVID-19. The repertoire was sequenced with immunoSEQ multiplex PCR; TCRdb's copy has only in-frame clones and lacks some. Among roughly 28,000 clones listed, roughly nine tenths were seen once. The material sequenced was peripheral blood. These TCRs come from a human donor in a cohort sampled during active COVID-19. CDR3s include the opening cysteine and the closing phenylalanine or tryptophan. The D gene is left open where the match is weak. Clone sizes are given selectively: once, few, many, or a class where the clone is expanded.

D: TRBD2; V: TRBV2; size: -; J: TRBJ2-5; DNA: TGTGCCAGCAGGGCTAGCGGGGCCCCGCAAGAGACCCAGTACTTC; CDR3: CASRASGAPQETQYF
D: TRBD1; V: TRBV11-2; size: -; J: TRBJ1-1; DNA: TGTGCCAGCAGTTCACAGGGGATGAACACTGAAGCTTTCTTT; CDR3: CASSSQGMNTEAFF
D: TRBD1; V: TRBV6-2/TRBV6-3; size: -; J: TRBJ1-1; DNA: TGTGCCAGCAGTCCGGGGACAGGGATCACCACTGAAGCTTTCTTT; CDR3: CASSPGTGITTEAFF
D: TRBD2; V: TRBV4-1; size: -; J: TRBJ2-3; DNA: TGCGCCAGCAGCCCTGTTGGGACTAGCGGCACAGATACGCAGTATTTT; CDR3: CASSPVGTSGTDTQYF
D: -; V: TRBV19; size: -; J: TRBJ2-3; DNA: TGTGCTCGACAGGGCGGGGGCACAGATACGCAGTATTTT; CDR3: CARQGGGTDTQYF
D: -; V: TRBV7-9; size: -; J: TRBJ2-2; DNA: TGTGCCAGCAGCTTTATCTCCGAGAGAGGCGGGGAGCTGTTTTTT; CDR3: CASSFISERGGELFF
D: -; V: TRBV2; size: -; J: TRBJ1-2; DNA: TGTGCCAGCACCCGGGAGGGTCAGAACTATGGCTACACCTTC; CDR3: CASTREGQNYGYTF
D: -; V: TRBV15; size: -; J: TRBJ1-1; DNA: TGTGCCACCAGCAGAGACACAGGGTTCACTGAAGCTTTCTTT; CDR3: CATSRDTGFTEAFF
D: -; V: TRBV30; size: once; J: TRBJ2-6; DNA: TGTGCCTGGAGCGCAGGCCCCTCTGGGGCCAACGTCCTGACTTTC; CDR3: CAWSAGPSGANVLTF
D: TRBD1; V: TRBV28; size: -; J: TRBJ2-7; DNA: TGTGCCAGCAGTACCCGGACAGGGGTAGAGCAGTACTTC; CDR3: CASSTRTGVEQYF
D: TRBD1; V: TRBV29-1; size: -; J: TRBJ1-2; DNA: TGCAGCGTCGACAAGGGACAGGGTTACTATGGCTACACCTTC; CDR3: CSVDKGQGYYGYTF
D: -; V: TRBV6-5; size: -; J: TRBJ1-1; DNA: TGTGCCAGCAGTTACTATAGTAAACCGGGATCCACTGAAGCTTTCTTT; CDR3: CASSYYSKPGSTEAFF
D: -; V: TRBV7-9; size: -; J: TRBJ1-5; DNA: TGTGCCAGCAGCTTTGGGCAGGGCAATCAGCCCCAGCATTTT; CDR3: CASSFGQGNQPQHF
D: TRBD1; V: TRBV6-5; size: -; J: TRBJ1-2; DNA: TGTGCCAGCAGTTCAGCGTCGCGGACAGGGGCATATGGCTACACCTTC; CDR3: CASSSASRTGAYGYTF
D: -; V: TRBV19; size: -; J: TRBJ1-2; DNA: TGTGCCAGTAGCCCGGGAGTCGGGACCTATGGCTACACCTTC; CDR3: CASSPGVGTYGYTF
D: -; V: TRBV29-1; size: -; J: TRBJ1-3; DNA: TGCAGCGTTGCGGGGGGCAATGGAAACACCATATATTTT; CDR3: CSVAGGNGNTIYF
D: TRBD1; V: TRBV7-2; size: -; J: TRBJ1-5; DNA: TGTGCCAGCACCGCAGGACAGGGTCCCCAGCCCCAGCATTTT; CDR3: CASTAGQGPQPQHF
D: -; V: TRBV15; size: -; J: TRBJ1-4; DNA: TGTGCCACCAGCAAATCGGGTGGTACTAATGAAAAACTGTTTTTT; CDR3: CATSKSGGTNEKLFF
D: -; V: TRBV27; size: -; J: TRBJ2-5; DNA: TGTGCCAGCAGTTCCATACAGAGCGCAGGGTCCGATTGGGAGACCCAGTACTTC; CDR3: CASSSIQSAGSDWETQYF
D: -; V: TRBV7-2; size: -; J: TRBJ2-5; DNA: TGTGCCAGCAGCGCCAGGGACTTCTCGGAGACCCAGTACTTC; CDR3: CASSARDFSETQYF
D: -; V: TRBV3-1/TRBV3-2; size: once; J: TRBJ1-5; DNA: TGTGCCAGCAGCCAAGAGTCGGTTTCGCAGGGGAATAGCAATCAGCCCCAGCATTTT; CDR3: CASSQESVSQGNSNQPQHF
D: -; V: TRBV19; size: -; J: TRBJ2-3; DNA: TGTGCCAGTAGTATTAATTCGAGGGATACGCAGTATTTT; CDR3: CASSINSRDTQYF
D: -; V: TRBV19; size: -; J: TRBJ1-4; DNA: TGTGCCAGTAGTCCCCGAAGTCGGGGGACTAATGAAAAACTGTTTTTT; CDR3: CASSPRSRGTNEKLFF
D: -; V: TRBV19; size: once; J: TRBJ1-5; DNA: TGTGCCAGTAGTATAGTCGCAGGGTTTAGCAATCAGCCCCAGCATTTT; CDR3: CASSIVAGFSNQPQHF
D: -; V: TRBV2; size: -; J: TRBJ2-3; DNA: TGTGCCAGCAGTGAAATGGCGGCACGGCCAGATACGCAGTATTTT; CDR3: CASSEMAARPDTQYF
D: -; V: TRBV15; size: -; J: TRBJ2-7; DNA: TGTGCCACGAGGAGGGAGTCCTACGAGCAGTACTTC; CDR3: CATRRESYEQYF
D: -; V: TRBV9; size: -; J: TRBJ2-2; DNA: TGTGCCAGCAGCGACGATCGGTACACCGGGGAGCTGTTTTTT; CDR3: CASSDDRYTGELFF
D: TRBD1; V: TRBV2; size: -; J: TRBJ1-1; DNA: TGTGCCAGCCGCCAGGACAGGGGGCTTATGAACACTGAAGCTTTCTTT; CDR3: CASRQDRGLMNTEAFF
D: -; V: TRBV6-5; size: -; J: TRBJ2-1; DNA: TGTGCCAGCAGTTACTTAAATGAGCAGTTCTTC; CDR3: CASSYLNEQFF
D: TRBD1; V: TRBV30; size: -; J: TRBJ1-4; DNA: TGTGCCTGGAGTCGAGACAGGGATGAAAAACTGTTTTTT; CDR3: CAWSRDRDEKLFF
D: -; V: TRBV7-2; size: -; J: TRBJ1-4; DNA: TGTGCCAGCAGCTTAGTGGGGGGAAGAGAAAAACTGTTTTTT; CDR3: CASSLVGGREKLFF
D: TRBD1; V: TRBV6-1; size: -; J: TRBJ1-3; DNA: TGTGCCAGCAGTGAAGATCGAGGACAGGCAGTTACTGGAAACACCATATATTTT; CDR3: CASSEDRGQAVTGNTIYF
D: TRBD1; V: TRBV19; size: -; J: TRBJ1-6; DNA: TGTGCCAGTAGTGCGGGACAGAAACCTTATTCACCCCTCCACTTT; CDR3: CASSAGQKPYSPLHF
D: -; V: TRBV12-3/TRBV12-4; size: -; J: TRBJ2-5; DNA: TGTGCCAGCACCTGGGACATTAAAGAGACCCAGTACTTC; CDR3: CASTWDIKETQYF
D: TRBD2; V: TRBV7-2; size: -; J: TRBJ2-1; DNA: TGTGCCAGCAGCTTAGTACTAGCGGTTAACAATGAGCAGTTCTTC; CDR3: CASSLVLAVNNEQFF
D: -; V: TRBV5-3; size: -; J: TRBJ2-7; DNA: TGTGCCAGAAGCCCTGAGGAAAGGGAGCAGTACTTC; CDR3: CARSPEEREQYF
D: TRBD2; V: TRBV7-9; size: -; J: TRBJ2-3; DNA: TGTGCCAGCAGCTTAGAGTCTAGCGGGGGCACAGATACGCAGTATTTT; CDR3: CASSLESSGGTDTQYF